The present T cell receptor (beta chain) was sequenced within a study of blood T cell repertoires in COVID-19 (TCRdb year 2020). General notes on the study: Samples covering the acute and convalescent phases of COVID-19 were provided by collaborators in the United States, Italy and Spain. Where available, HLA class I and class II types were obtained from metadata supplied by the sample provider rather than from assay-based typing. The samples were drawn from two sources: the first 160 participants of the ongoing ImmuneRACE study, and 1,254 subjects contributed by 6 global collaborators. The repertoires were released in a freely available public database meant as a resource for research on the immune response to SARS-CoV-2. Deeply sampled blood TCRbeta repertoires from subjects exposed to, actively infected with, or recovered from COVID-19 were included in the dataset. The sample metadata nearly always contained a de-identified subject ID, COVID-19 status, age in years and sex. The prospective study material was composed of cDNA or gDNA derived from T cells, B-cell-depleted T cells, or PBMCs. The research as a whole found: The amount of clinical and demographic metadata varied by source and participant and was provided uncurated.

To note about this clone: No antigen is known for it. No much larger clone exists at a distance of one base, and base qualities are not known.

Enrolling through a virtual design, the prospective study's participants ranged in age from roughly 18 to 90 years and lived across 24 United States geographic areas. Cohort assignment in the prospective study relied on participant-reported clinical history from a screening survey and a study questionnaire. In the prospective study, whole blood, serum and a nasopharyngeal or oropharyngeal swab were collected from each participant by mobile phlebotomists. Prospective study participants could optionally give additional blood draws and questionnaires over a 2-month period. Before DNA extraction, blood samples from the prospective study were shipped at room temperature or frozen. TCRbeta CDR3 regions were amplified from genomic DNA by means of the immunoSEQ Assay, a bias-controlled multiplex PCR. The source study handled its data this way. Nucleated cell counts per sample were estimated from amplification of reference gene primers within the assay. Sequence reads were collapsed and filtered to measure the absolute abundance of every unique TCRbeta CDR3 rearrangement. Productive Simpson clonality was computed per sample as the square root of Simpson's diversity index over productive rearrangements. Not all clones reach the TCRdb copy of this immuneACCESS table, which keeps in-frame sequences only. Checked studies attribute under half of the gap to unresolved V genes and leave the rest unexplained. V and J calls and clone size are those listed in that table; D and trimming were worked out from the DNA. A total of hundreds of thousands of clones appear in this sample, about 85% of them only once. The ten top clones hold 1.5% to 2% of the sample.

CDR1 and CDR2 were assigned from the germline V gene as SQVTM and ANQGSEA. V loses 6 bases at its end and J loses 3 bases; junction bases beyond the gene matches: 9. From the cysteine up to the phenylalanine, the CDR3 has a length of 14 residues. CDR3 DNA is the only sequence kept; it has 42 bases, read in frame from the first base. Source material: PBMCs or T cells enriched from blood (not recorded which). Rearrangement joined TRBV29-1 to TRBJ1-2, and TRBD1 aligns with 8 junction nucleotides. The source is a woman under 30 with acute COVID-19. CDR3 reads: CSVGPGGADYGYTF. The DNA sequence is TGCAGCGTCGGACCAGGGGGCGCTGACTATGGCTACACCTTC.